The next 6 T cell receptor beta chains were all read from a single sample in a study of OX40 agonist ivuxolimab in advanced cancers. Clones were read by immunoSEQ multiplex PCR, and TCRdb kept only the in-frame ones, dropping some. Of about 70,000 clones in the sample, almost 85% were seen once. The input for sequencing was CD4+ or CD8+ T cells sorted from blood, taken in a trial of the OX40 agonist ivuxolimab. These receptors originate from an adult with an advanced solid tumor such as melanoma, head and neck, liver or kidney cancer.

V gene TRBV7-2 combines with J gene TRBJ2-7, with 7 bases identical to TRBD1. The J segment lost 0 bases and the V segment lost 1 base, leaving 6 bases of the junction unmatched. Germline lookup yields CDR1 SGHTA and CDR2 FQGNSA. This CDR3 is built from 16 residues. The DNA for the CDR3 is TGTGCCAGCAGCTTAGATCTGGCAGGGGGCTCCTACGAGCAGTACTTC. This translates into CASSLDLAGGSYEQYF.

Of note for this clone: Other nucleotide sequences in the sample specify the same CDR3. V usage is TRBV18 and J usage is TRBJ2-7; possibly TRBD2 for D (6 bases). The germline V and J ends were trimmed by 3 bases and 1 base, with 10 bases remaining between them. Looked up from germline, CDR1 is KGHSH and CDR2 is LQKENI. The CDR3 consists of 14 residues. CDR3 in DNA: TGTGCCAGCTCACCCGGGGGAGGTTCCTACGAGCAGTACTTC. It specifies CASSPGGGSYEQYF.

The gene calls are TRBV28 and TRBJ2-4; D not resolved. CDR3 length: 14 amino acids. In germline, CDR1 is MDHEN, CDR2 SYDVKM. V dropped 6 bases and J dropped 2 bases, with 11 bases sitting between them. The CDR3 sequence: CASRGGPSKNIQYF. The CDR3 DNA follows: TGTGCCAGCAGAGGCGGCCCTTCCAAAAACATTCAGTACTTC.

V usage is TRBV28 and J usage is TRBJ2-1, with 10 bases that match TRBD1. Looked up from germline, CDR1 is MDHEN and CDR2 is SYDVKM. This CDR3 spans 18 amino acids. Trimming removed 4 bases from V and 8 bases from J; junction bases left unmatched: 17. The CDR3 loop reads CASSSSGTGVSSIYEQFF. The CDR3, as DNA: TGTGCCAGCAGTTCGTCCGGGACAGGGGTCTCTTCAATCTATGAGCAGTTCTTC.

This clone has only one observation. The rearrangement links TRBV5-4 to TRBJ2-5; either TRBD1 or TRBD2 may supply D (5 bases each). The CDR3 is 15 amino acids. Germline V gene sequence: CDR1 SGHNT, CDR2 YYREEE (reference sequence). V was cut by 3 bases and J by 2 bases, with 14 bases left in between. The CDR3 loop is CASSSSRGKQETQYF. The CDR3 DNA follows: TGTGCCAGCAGCTCCTCGAGGGGCAAACAAGAGACCCAGTACTTC.

The chain has TRBV6-5 and TRBJ1-1; no clear D gene. Trimming shortened V by 2 bases and J by 1 base, and 8 bases separated the two germline ends. CDR1 is MNHEY, CDR2 SVGAGI, per germline. The CDR3 spans 14 residues. This CDR3 reads CASSYAGRNTEAFF. The DNA of the CDR3 is TGTGCCAGCAGTTACGCGGGTCGGAACACTGAAGCTTTCTTT.